A selection of T cell receptor beta chains follows, all from one sample in a study of blood T cell repertoires in COVID-19. Some clones are missing from TCRdb's copy, which holds only in-frame ones; the method was immunoSEQ multiplex PCR. The table includes 120,000 to 150,000 clones, around 89% detected once. The sample was peripheral blood. Receptors were obtained from a human donor in a cohort sampled during active COVID-19. Both conserved end residues are part of each CDR3. D genes are given only for firm matches. Clone sizes are given selectively: once, few, many, or a class where the clone is expanded.

CDR3	DNA	J	size	V	D
CATAPQGKTEAFF	TGCGCCACCGCCCCTCAGGGGAAGACTGAAGCTTTCTTT	TRBJ1-1	-	TRBV10-2	-
CASSQDTSGEQFF	TGTGCCAGCAGCCAAGATACTAGCGGCGAGCAGTTCTTC	TRBJ2-1	few	TRBV4-2	TRBD2
CASRLARYNEQFF	TGTGCCAGCCGACTAGCGAGATACAATGAGCAGTTCTTC	TRBJ2-1	-	TRBV6-5	TRBD2
CASSQDMGSAGETQYF	TGCGCCAGCAGCCAAGATATGGGCAGCGCGGGGGAGACCCAGTACTTC	TRBJ2-5	-	TRBV4-3	-
CASSLKERGITSTDTQYF	TGTGCCAGCAGCCTGAAAGAGCGGGGGATCACTAGCACAGATACGCAGTATTTT	TRBJ2-3	-	TRBV7-2	TRBD2
CASSQETRRGPLYF	TGCGCCAGCAGCCAAGAAACGCGAAGGGGGCCTCTTTACTTC	TRBJ2-7	-	TRBV4-1	TRBD1
CASSRIAGGQPQHF	TGCGCCAGCAGCCGTATCGCGGGAGGTCAGCCCCAGCATTTT	TRBJ1-5	-	TRBV4-1	-
CASSVGLVIDEQYF	TGTGCCAGCAGCGTGGGACTAGTAATCGACGAGCAGTACTTC	TRBJ2-7	-	TRBV9	TRBD2
CASSKCRPSGRTYEQYF	TGTGCCAGCAGCAAATGTCGTCCTAGCGGGCGGACCTACGAGCAGTACTTC	TRBJ2-7	-	TRBV21-1	-
CASSQDTGNPNQPQHF	TGCGCCAGCAGCCAAGATACAGGGAACCCCAATCAGCCCCAGCATTTT	TRBJ1-5	-	TRBV4-3	-
CASSYSGTAYEQYF	TGTGCCAGCAGTTACAGCGGGACGGCTTACGAGCAGTACTTC	TRBJ2-7	-	TRBV6-6	TRBD2
CASSWTGINSPLHF	TGTGCCAGCAGCTGGACAGGGATTAATTCACCCCTCCACTTT	TRBJ1-6	-	TRBV5-4	TRBD1
CASSSIPGTRGYTF	TGCGCCAGCAGCTCAATACCAGGGACTCGTGGCTACACCTTC	TRBJ1-2	-	TRBV5-1	-
CASSHGLAGGGEQFF	TGTGCCAGCAGCCACGGACTAGCGGGGGGAGGGGAGCAGTTCTTC	TRBJ2-1	-	TRBV7-9	TRBD2
CATSRDLYRLNSNQPQHF	TGTGCCACCAGCAGAGATCTCTACAGGTTGAATAGCAATCAGCCCCAGCATTTT	TRBJ1-5	-	TRBV15	-
CASSTPPDRFPPQPGSSYNSPLHF	TGTGCCAGTAGTACCCCGCCGGACAGGTTCCCTCCTCAACCGGGGAGCTCCTATAATTCACCCCTCCACTTT	TRBJ1-6	-	TRBV19	TRBD1
CASTESISYNEQFF	TGTGCCAGTACTGAATCTATTTCCTACAATGAGCAGTTCTTC	TRBJ2-1	-	TRBV6-6	-
CASSLTSGTDTQYF	TGTGCCAGCAGTCTTACTAGCGGCACAGATACGCAGTATTTT	TRBJ2-3	many	TRBV28	TRBD2
CASSSHTYGYTF	TGTGCCAGCAGTTCCCACACCTATGGCTACACCTTC	TRBJ1-2	-	TRBV27	-
CASTGGLAGTKTQYF	TGCGCCAGCACCGGGGGACTAGCGGGGACAAAGACCCAGTACTTC	TRBJ2-5	-	TRBV5-1	TRBD2
CASSDLSSYEQYF	TGTGCCAGCAGTGATCTAAGCTCCTACGAGCAGTACTTC	TRBJ2-7	-	TRBV2	-
CASGQAGTDTQYF	TGTGCCAGCGGACAAGCGGGGACAGATACGCAGTATTTT	TRBJ2-3	-	TRBV11-1	TRBD2
CASSQDLARFSTDTQYF	TGCGCCAGCAGCCAAGATCTTGCACGGTTTAGTACAGATACGCAGTATTTT	TRBJ2-3	-	TRBV4-3	-
CASSIRTSRPQETQYF	TGTGCCAGCAGCATCAGGACTAGCAGACCCCAAGAGACCCAGTACTTC	TRBJ2-5	-	TRBV11-1	TRBD2
CASGFGQPQETQYF	TGTGCTAGTGGTTTCGGACAGCCCCAAGAGACCCAGTACTTC	TRBJ2-5	-	TRBV12-5	-
CASSYDRTYNEQFF	TGTGCCAGCAGTTACGACAGGACATACAATGAGCAGTTCTTC	TRBJ2-1	-	TRBV6-5	-
CASSILPGLAGNEQFF	TGTGCCAGCAGCATCCTACCGGGACTAGCGGGCAATGAGCAGTTCTTC	TRBJ2-1	-	TRBV7-3	TRBD2
CASTPSGGYNEQFF	TGTGCCAGCACGCCTAGCGGGGGCTACAATGAGCAGTTCTTC	TRBJ2-1	-	TRBV2	TRBD2
CASSLDKYQETQYF	TGTGCCAGCAGCCTGGACAAGTACCAAGAGACCCAGTACTTC	TRBJ2-5	-	TRBV14	-
CASSLISTGTNEKLFF	TGTGCCAGCAGCTTGATTTCGACAGGGACGAATGAAAAACTGTTTTTT	TRBJ1-4	-	TRBV5-6	TRBD1
CASSLTSGTIEQYF	TGTGCCAGCAGTTTAACCTCCGGGACAATCGAGCAGTACTTC	TRBJ2-7	-	TRBV11-2	-
CASSPGTTDTQYF	TGTGCCAGCTCACCCGGGACAACAGATACGCAGTATTTT	TRBJ2-3	-	TRBV18	-
CASSVVETGELFF	TGTGCCAGCAGCGTAGTTGAGACCGGGGAGCTGTTTTTT	TRBJ2-2	-	TRBV9	-
CAISVGQGAYEQYF	TGTGCCATCAGTGTCGGACAGGGGGCCTACGAGCAGTACTTC	TRBJ2-7	-	TRBV10-3	TRBD1
CATSRENSPTETQYF	TGTGCCACCAGCAGAGAGAACAGTCCCACAGAGACGCAGTATTTT	TRBJ2-3	-	TRBV15	-
CASTSMDRSSTLHF	TGTGCCAGCACCTCCATGGACAGGTCAAGCACCCTCCACTTT	TRBJ1-6	-	TRBV6-5	TRBD1
CASSGRGDSPYGYTF	TGTGCCAGCAGTGGGCGGGGGGACAGCCCATATGGCTACACCTTC	TRBJ1-2	-	TRBV2	TRBD1
CASRYRAEDGYTF	TGCGCCAGCAGATACAGGGCGGAGGATGGCTACACCTTC	TRBJ1-2	few	TRBV5-1	-
CASSGTGVYEQYF	TGTGCCAGCTCCGGGACAGGAGTCTACGAGCAGTACTTC	TRBJ2-7	-	TRBV19	TRBD1
CASSLMQGKETQYF	TGTGCCAGCAGCTTAATGCAGGGCAAAGAGACCCAGTACTTC	TRBJ2-5	-	TRBV7-6	-
CASSLGGQIGNTIYF	TGTGCCAGCAGTTTGGGGGGACAGATTGGAAACACCATATATTTT	TRBJ1-3	-	TRBV27	TRBD1
CASSFRTGKAETQYF	TGCGCCAGCAGCTTTCGGACAGGGAAGGCGGAGACCCAGTACTTC	TRBJ2-5	-	TRBV5-1	TRBD1
CASSLGQGGYEQYF	TGCGCCAGCAGCTTGGGGCAGGGAGGCTACGAGCAGTACTTC	TRBJ2-7	-	TRBV5-1	-
CASGTRSYEQYF	TGTGCCAGCGGTACTAGATCCTACGAGCAGTACTTC	TRBJ2-7	-	TRBV6-6	-
CASSAIGGNTEAFF	TGTGCCAGCAGCGCTATTGGAGGCAACACTGAAGCTTTCTTT	TRBJ1-1	-	TRBV6-5	-
CASSYSPGYFTDTQYF	TGTGCCAGCAGTTACTCGCCAGGGTATTTCACAGATACGCAGTATTTT	TRBJ2-3	-	TRBV6-2/TRBV6-3	-
CAWSVQGRRGQPQHF	TGTGCCTGGAGTGTGCAGGGAAGAAGGGGTCAGCCCCAGCATTTT	TRBJ1-5	few	TRBV30	-
CASSPEPGGAYNEQFF	TGTGCCAGCAGCCCAGAACCGGGGGGGGCATACAATGAGCAGTTCTTC	TRBJ2-1	-	TRBV27	TRBD2
CASSLGTGPYEQYF	TGTGCCAGCAGCTTAGGGACAGGGCCCTACGAGCAGTACTTC	TRBJ2-7	-	TRBV7-2	TRBD1